Each of the 10 T cell receptor beta chains below was sequenced from the same sample in a study of T cell responses to AZD1222 COVID-19 vaccine. Assay: immunoSEQ multiplex PCR; the TCRdb copy retains only in-frame clones and omits some. The sample has tens of thousands of clones; approximately 88% are singletons. The sequencing used peripheral blood, collected on day 0 of AZD1222 vaccination. The receptors here all came from an adult in good health.

CDR3 nucleotide sequence: TGTGCCAGCAGCCAAACGCTAGGGACAATGAACACTGAAGCTTTCTTT. It translates to CASSQTLGTMNTEAFF. V usage is TRBV3-1 (or the pseudogene TRBV3-2) and J usage is TRBJ1-1, with D perhaps matching TRBD1 (6 bases). CDR3 length equals 16 residues. Trimming stripped 2 bases from V and 0 bases from J, with 13 bases between. Germline CDR1 LGHDT, CDR2 YNNKEL (reference sequence).

The chain joins TRBV2 to TRBJ2-7; tentative D call: TRBD1 (6 bases). The CDR3 extends over 14 amino acids. V lost 2 bases and J lost 1, with 9 bases in between. Germline-derived CDR1 and CDR2 are SNHLY and FYNNEI. The CDR3 here is CASSEWGQSYEQYF. The CDR3 bases are TGTGCCAGCAGTGAATGGGGACAATCCTACGAGCAGTACTTC.

The chain has TRBV9 and TRBJ1-4; D gene ambiguous. Germline CDR1 is SGDLS and CDR2 is YYNGEE. The CDR3 is 13 residues long. The germline V and J ends were trimmed by 4 bases and 7 bases, with 11 bases remaining between them. CDR3 sequence (DNA): TGTGCCAGCAGCCAGACGGTGGGTGAAAAACTGTTTTTT. Residues: CASSQTVGEKLFF.

By proportion, this clone is medium-sized. This chain joins TRBV6-2 or TRBV6-3 and TRBJ2-1, with 11 positions matching TRBD2. J gave up 3 bases and V 3 bases, and 1 base lay outside the gene matches. The CDR3 totals 15 residues. Germline V gene lookup returns CDR1 MNHEY and CDR2 SVGEGT. The CDR3 spells CASSYSGGDYNEQFF. CDR3 coding DNA: TGTGCCAGCAGTTATAGCGGGGGGGACTACAATGAGCAGTTCTTC.

The V and J genes are TRBV7-2 and TRBJ2-7, with TRBD2 matching over 10 bases. Trimming removed 5 bases from V and 5 bases from J; junction bases left unmatched: 9. CDR1 and CDR2 from the germline V gene are SGHTA and FQGNSA. The CDR3 sequence is 15 residues long. CDR3 in amino acids: CASSASGGAVHEQYF. For the CDR3, the DNA is TGTGCCAGCAGCGCCAGCGGGGGGGCGGTCCACGAGCAGTACTTC.

In its sample, this clone was seen a few times. This sequence joins TRBV10-3 and TRBJ1-1; 8 nucleotides match TRBD1. CDR1 ENHRY and CDR2 SYGVKD come from the germline V gene. CDR3 size: 14 residues. Trimming cost V 4 bases and J 1 base; bases outside gene matches: 2. CDR3 region: CAISAGQENTEAFF. CDR3 sequence (DNA): TGTGCCATCAGTGCGGGACAGGAGAACACTGAAGCTTTCTTT.

The chain uses TRBV5-1 and TRBJ1-4; D is possibly TRBD1 (6 bases). The germline V and J ends were trimmed by 0 bases and 1 base, with 16 bases remaining between them. Germline lookup yields CDR1 SGHRS and CDR2 YFSETQ. The CDR3 contains 18 residues. The CDR3: CASSLAGPGQLTNEKLFF. The CDR3 DNA reads TGCGCCAGCAGCTTGGCCGGTCCTGGACAGCTAACTAATGAAAAACTGTTTTTT.

This clone was observed a single time. The J gene is TRBJ2-1, the V gene TRBV2; TRBD2 aligns across 9 bases. Per the germline V gene, CDR1 is SNHLY and CDR2 is FYNNEI. The CDR3 sequence is 14 residues long. V trimming: 4 bases; J trimming: 7 bases; junction bases outside the gene matches: 5. For the CDR3, the DNA is TGTGCCAGCAGTGTTAGCGGGGGAGGGAATGAGCAGTTCTTC. It is translated as CASSVSGGGNEQFF.

V is TRBV15 and J is TRBJ1-2; the D gene is possibly TRBD1 (5 bases). This CDR3 spans 15 amino acids. Germline assignment: CDR1 LNHNV and CDR2 YYDKDF (reference sequence). V lost 0 bases, J lost 8 bases, and 16 bases lay in between. CDR3 sequence reads: CATSRELLQGSGYTF. The CDR3 DNA follows: TGTGCCACCAGCAGAGAACTCTTGCAGGGTTCAGGCTACACCTTC. The full variable domain, its missing parts supplied by reference TRBV15 and TRBJ1-2, is DAMVIQNPRYQVTQFGKPVTLSCSQTLNHNVMYWYQQKSSQAPKLLFHYYDKDFNNEADTPDNFQSRRPNTSFCFLDIRSPGLGDTAMYLCATSRELLQGSGYTFGSGTRLTVV.

The chain combines TRBV11-1 with TRBJ1-1, with D perhaps TRBD1 (5 bases). Trimming stripped 1 base from V and 5 bases from J, with 17 bases between. The CDR3 runs to 16 residues. Germline CDR1 SGHAT, CDR2 FQDESV (reference sequence). CDR3 nucleotides: TGTGCCAGCAGCTTAGTAAAATTGGCAGGGAGGACTGAAGCTTTCTTT. Its protein product is CASSLVKLAGRTEAFF.